The rows below give T cell receptor beta chains drawn from one sample of a study of post-analysis software for immune sequencing data. In TCRdb, the PCR reads were re-called with MiXCR into one record per CDR3 protein. The sample shows 700,000 to 800,000 distinct CDR3 sequences, about 32% of them seen only once. The sequencing sample was made of blood. These TCRs come from a girl under 18 with multiple sclerosis. The CDR3 runs from the conserved cysteine through the conserved F or W. D genes are given only for firm matches. The size entry is marked missing in some rows and otherwise reads once, few, many or a size class.

cdr3_nt	cdr3_aa	clone_size	d_call	v_call	j_call
TGCAGTGCTAGAGATCGACAGGGCCACTATGGCTACACCTTC	CSARDRQGHYGYTF	.	TRBD1	TRBV20-1	TRBJ1-2
TGCAGTTCTCGACTTTCCATAGCCAAAAACATTCAGTACTTC	CSSRLSIAKNIQYF	many	.	TRBV20-1	TRBJ2-4
TGTGCCAGCAGTGAATATGCGGGACACCCTCAAGAGACCCAGTACTTC	CASSEYAGHPQETQYF	many	.	TRBV25-1	TRBJ2-5
TGCGCCTGCAGATCGTGGACACAGGGAACGAAAGAGACCCAGTACTTC	CACRSWTQGTKETQYF	.	.	TRBV5-1	TRBJ2-5
TGCAGTGCTAGGGCCAGGGGGCGGAATTCACCCCTCCACTTT	CSARARGRNSPLHF	few	TRBD1	TRBV20-1	TRBJ1-6
TGTGCCAGCAGTCCCTCCGGGCCGAGTAACAATGAGCAGTTCTTC	CASSPSGPSNNEQFF	few	.	TRBV28	TRBJ2-1
TGTGCCAGCAGCTTGGGGCTTGGGGCAGTCTCCTACGAGCAGTACTTC	CASSLGLGAVSYEQYF	.	.	TRBV5-8	TRBJ2-7
TGTGCCAGCAGTTTAGCAGGGTCTTCTGGAAACACCATATATTTT	CASSLAGSSGNTIYF	.	.	TRBV12-3/TRBV12-4	TRBJ1-3
TGTGCCACCAGCAGACTGAGACAGGGGACCTACGAGCAGTACTTC	CATSRLRQGTYEQYF	.	TRBD1	TRBV15	TRBJ2-7
TGTGCCAGCAGCCCTAGCGCCAGCTCCTACAATGAGCAGTTCTTC	CASSPSASSYNEQFF	.	.	TRBV7-2	TRBJ2-1
TGCGCCAGCAGCCAAGTAACAGGGAGCACTGAAGCTTTCTTT	CASSQVTGSTEAFF	few	.	TRBV4-1	TRBJ1-1